This T cell receptor beta chain was found in a study of beta chain features in type 1 diabetes. Regarding this clone: Its specificity is not known. One end of the junction is discordant with germline, which a read error may explain.

The authors reverse transcribed all of the isolated RNA, so sequencing captured expressed TCRB transcripts. Naive, central memory and regulatory T cell samples produced a mean of approximately 4 million reads. Profiling relied on immunoSEQ multiplex PCR, and the TCRdb table lists in-frame clones only, not all of them. The repertoire holds some 200,000 clones, with 11% as singletons. The CDR3 length is 15 residues. The germline gives CDR1 MNHNY, CDR2 SVGAGI (reference sequence). Points from the study as a whole: More deletions and fewer insertions at VDJ junctions were found in patients with type 1 diabetes. The naive, central memory and Treg TCRB repertoires looked more alike in patients than they did in healthy donors. A moderate, significant TCRB CDR3 shortening appeared in type 1 diabetes across four CD4+ subsets.

The sequence was collected from a man between 18 and 35 years old in good health. Sequencing was performed on central memory CD4+ T cells from blood. The rearrangement uses TRBV6-6 and TRBJ2-4, with D perhaps matching TRBD1 (5 bases). CDR3 protein: CASSYQDSWSTWSDF. As DNA, the CDR3 is TGTGCCAGCAGTTACCAAGACAGTTGGTCCACCTGGTCGGACTTC.